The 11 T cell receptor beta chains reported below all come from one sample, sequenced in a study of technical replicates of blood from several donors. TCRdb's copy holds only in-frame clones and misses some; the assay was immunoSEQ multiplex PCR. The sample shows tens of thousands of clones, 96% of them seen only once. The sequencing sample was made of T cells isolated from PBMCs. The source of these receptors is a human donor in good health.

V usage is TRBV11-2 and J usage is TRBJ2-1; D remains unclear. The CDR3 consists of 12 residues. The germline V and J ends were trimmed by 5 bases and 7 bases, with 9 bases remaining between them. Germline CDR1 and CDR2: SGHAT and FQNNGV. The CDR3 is CASSDQTNEQFF. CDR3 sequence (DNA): TGTGCCAGCAGCGATCAAACAAATGAGCAGTTCTTC.

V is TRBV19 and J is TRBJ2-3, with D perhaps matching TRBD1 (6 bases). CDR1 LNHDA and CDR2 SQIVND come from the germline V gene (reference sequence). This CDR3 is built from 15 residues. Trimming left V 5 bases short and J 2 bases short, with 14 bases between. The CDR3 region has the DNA TGTGCCAGTAGTTTTACAGGGACGGACACAGATACGCAGTATTTT. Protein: CASSFTGTDTDTQYF.

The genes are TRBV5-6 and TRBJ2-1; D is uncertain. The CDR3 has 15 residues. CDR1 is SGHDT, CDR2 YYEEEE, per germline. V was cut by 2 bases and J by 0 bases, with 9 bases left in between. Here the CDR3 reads CASSLLANSYNEQFF. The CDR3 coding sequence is TGTGCCAGCAGCTTATTAGCCAACTCCTACAATGAGCAGTTCTTC.

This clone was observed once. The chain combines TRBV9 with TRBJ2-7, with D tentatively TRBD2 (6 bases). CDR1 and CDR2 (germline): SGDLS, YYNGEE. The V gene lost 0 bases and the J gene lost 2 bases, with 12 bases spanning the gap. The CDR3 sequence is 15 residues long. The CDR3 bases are TGTGCCAGCAGCGTAGAGGGCGGGATAACCTACGAGCAGTACTTC. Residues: CASSVEGGITYEQYF.

The CDR3 DNA reads as TGTGCCTGGAGAACCTACGAGCAGTACTTC. Translation: CAWRTYEQYF. V gene TRBV30 combines with J gene TRBJ2-5; D gene ambiguous. TRBJ2-7 explains the end of the DNA better; the J call may be wrong. Germline V gene lookup returns CDR1 GTSNPN and CDR2 SVGIG (reference sequence). The CDR3 spans 10 residues.

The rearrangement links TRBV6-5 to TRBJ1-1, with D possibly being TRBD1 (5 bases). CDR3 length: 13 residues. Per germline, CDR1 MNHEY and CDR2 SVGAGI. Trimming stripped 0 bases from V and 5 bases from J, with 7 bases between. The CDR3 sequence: CASSYSGATEAFF. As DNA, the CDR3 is TGTGCCAGCAGTTACTCAGGGGCAACTGAAGCTTTCTTT.

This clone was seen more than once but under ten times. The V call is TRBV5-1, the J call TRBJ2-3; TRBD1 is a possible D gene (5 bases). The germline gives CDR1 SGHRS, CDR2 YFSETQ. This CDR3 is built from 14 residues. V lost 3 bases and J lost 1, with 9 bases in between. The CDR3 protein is CASSSRERTDTQYF. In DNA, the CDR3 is TGCGCCAGCAGCTCCAGGGAACGCACAGATACGCAGTATTTT.

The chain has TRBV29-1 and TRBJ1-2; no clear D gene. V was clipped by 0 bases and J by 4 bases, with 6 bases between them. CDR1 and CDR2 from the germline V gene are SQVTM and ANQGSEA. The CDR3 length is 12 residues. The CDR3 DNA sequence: TGCAGCGTTGAAGACAGAAGCTATGGCTACACCTTC. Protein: CSVEDRSYGYTF.

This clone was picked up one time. This CDR3 is CAWSTGTGEAYGYTF. DNA for the CDR3: TGTGCCTGGAGTACAGGGACAGGGGAGGCCTATGGCTACACCTTC. The V gene is TRBV30, the J gene TRBJ1-2; the match to TRBD1 covers 10 bases. The CDR3 runs to 15 residues. Germline V CDR1 and CDR2: GTSNPN, SVGIG (reference sequence). Losses at the gene ends were 2 bases for V and 4 bases for J; bases not matched to a gene: 7.

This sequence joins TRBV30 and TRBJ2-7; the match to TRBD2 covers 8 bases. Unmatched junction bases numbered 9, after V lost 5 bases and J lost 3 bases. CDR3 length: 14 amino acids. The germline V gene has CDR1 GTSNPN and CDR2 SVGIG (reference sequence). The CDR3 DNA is TGTGCCTGGTCGTCGGGACTAGTAGGCTACGAGCAGTACTTC. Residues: CAWSSGLVGYEQYF.

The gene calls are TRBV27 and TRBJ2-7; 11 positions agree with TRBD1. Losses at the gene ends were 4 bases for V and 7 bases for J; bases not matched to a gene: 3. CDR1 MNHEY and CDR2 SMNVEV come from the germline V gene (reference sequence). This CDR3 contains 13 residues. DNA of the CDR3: TGTGCCAGCAGTTGGGACAGGGGGAAAGAGCAGTACTTC. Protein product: CASSWDRGKEQYF.